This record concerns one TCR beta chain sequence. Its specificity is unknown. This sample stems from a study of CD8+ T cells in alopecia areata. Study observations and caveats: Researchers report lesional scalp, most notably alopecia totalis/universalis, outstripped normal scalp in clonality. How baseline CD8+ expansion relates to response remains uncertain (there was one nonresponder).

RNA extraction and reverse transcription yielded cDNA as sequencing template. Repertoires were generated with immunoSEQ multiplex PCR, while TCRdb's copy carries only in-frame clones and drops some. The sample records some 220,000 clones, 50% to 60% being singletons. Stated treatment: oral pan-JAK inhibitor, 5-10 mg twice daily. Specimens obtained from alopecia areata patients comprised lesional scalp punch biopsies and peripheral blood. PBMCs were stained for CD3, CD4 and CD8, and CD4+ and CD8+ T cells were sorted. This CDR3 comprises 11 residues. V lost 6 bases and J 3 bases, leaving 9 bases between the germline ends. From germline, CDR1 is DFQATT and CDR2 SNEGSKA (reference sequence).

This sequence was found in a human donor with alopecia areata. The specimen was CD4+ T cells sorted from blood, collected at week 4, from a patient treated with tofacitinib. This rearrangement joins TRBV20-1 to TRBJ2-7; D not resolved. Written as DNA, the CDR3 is TGCAGTGCCCTGATTAGCTACGAGCAGTACTTC. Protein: CSALISYEQYF.